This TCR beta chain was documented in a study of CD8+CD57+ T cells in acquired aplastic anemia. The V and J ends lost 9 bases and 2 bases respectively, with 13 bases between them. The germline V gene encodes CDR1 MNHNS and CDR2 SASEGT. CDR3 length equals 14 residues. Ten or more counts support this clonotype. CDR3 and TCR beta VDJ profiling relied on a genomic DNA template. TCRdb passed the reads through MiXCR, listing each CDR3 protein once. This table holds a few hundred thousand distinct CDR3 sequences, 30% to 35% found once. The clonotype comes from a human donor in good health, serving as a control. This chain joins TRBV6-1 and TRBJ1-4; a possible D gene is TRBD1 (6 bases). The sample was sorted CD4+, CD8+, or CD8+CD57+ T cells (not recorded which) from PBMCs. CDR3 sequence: CASSVGGTNEKLFF. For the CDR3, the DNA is TGTGCCAGTTCGGTAGGGGGTACTAATGAAAAACTGTTTTTT.